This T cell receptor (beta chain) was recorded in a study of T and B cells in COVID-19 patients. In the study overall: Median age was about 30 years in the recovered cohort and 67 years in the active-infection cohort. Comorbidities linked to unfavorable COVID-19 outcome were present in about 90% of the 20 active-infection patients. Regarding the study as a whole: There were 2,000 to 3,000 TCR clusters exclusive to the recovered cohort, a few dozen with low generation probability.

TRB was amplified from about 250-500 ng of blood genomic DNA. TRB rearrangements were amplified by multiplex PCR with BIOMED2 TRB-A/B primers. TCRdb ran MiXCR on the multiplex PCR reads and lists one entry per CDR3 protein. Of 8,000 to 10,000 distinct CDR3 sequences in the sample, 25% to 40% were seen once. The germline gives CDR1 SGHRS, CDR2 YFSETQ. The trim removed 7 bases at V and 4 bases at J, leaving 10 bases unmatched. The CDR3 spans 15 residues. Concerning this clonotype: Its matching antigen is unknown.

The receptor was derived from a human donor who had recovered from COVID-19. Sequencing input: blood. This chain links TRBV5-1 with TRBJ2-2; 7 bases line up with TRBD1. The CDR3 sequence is CASHPGQGVTGELFF. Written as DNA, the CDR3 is TGCGCCAGCCACCCTGGGCAGGGGGTCACCGGGGAGCTGTTTTTT. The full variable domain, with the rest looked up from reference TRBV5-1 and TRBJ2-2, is KAGVTQTPRYLIKTRGQQVTLSCSPISGHRSVSWYQQTPGQGLQFLFEYFSETQRNKGNFPGRFSGRQFSNSRSEMNVSTLELGDSALYLCASHPGQGVTGELFFGEGSRLTVL.